Below, one T cell receptor (beta chain) is given with its context. This record belongs to a study of shared clonotypes between healthy human individuals. Trimming took 2 bases from V and 1 from J, leaving 23 bases between them. This CDR3 has 19 amino acids. The V gene's germline CDR1 is MNHEY and CDR2 SMNVEV (reference sequence). The study ran the assay at deep level. Measured with immunoSEQ multiplex PCR; TCRdb has only the in-frame clones, and not every one. The sample has about 490,000 clones, around 80% seen once. This sequence originates from a woman in her forties in good health. Some clones in this sample may be carry-over from other donors' samples. Sequenced sample: PBMCs. V usage is TRBV27 and J usage is TRBJ1-1; D is unresolved. The CDR3 is CASSLLPPGFAGGNTEAFF. The CDR3 bases are TGTGCCAGCAGTTTACTACCTCCGGGATTCGCAGGCGGGAACACTGAAGCTTTCTTT.